The 9 T cell receptor beta chains below were found in one sample sequenced in a study of TIL therapy for anti-PD-1-resistant metastatic lung cancer. Sequencing used immunoSEQ v3. The protocol was immunoSEQ multiplex PCR, while the TCRdb copy is restricted to in-frame clones and leaves out a portion. This table has more than 12,000 clones, around 86% appearing once. The time point was: pre-treatment sample, taken before nivolumab and TIL therapy. Here the sequenced sample was blood, taken at baseline. The receptors here all came from a person aged 25-79 years with non-small cell lung cancer.

The V call is TRBV18, the J call TRBJ2-5; tentatively, D is TRBD1 or TRBD2 (5 bases each). V was shortened by 6 bases and J by 5 bases, with 19 bases between the two germline ends. Germline V gives CDR1 KGHSH, CDR2 LQKENI. CDR3 length: 15 residues. CDR3 sequence (DNA): TGTGCCAGCTCTCGGGGTACAGGACCCACCGAGACCCAGTACTTC. This gives the protein CASSRGTGPTETQYF.

V and J are TRBV5-1 and TRBJ2-5; D may be TRBD1 or TRBD2 (5 bases each). V was pared by 4 bases and J by 1 base, with 14 bases between. Germline values: CDR1 SGHRS, CDR2 YFSETQ. The CDR3 runs 15 residues. The CDR3 region is CASSDGTATQETQYF. CDR3 sequence (DNA): TGCGCCAGCAGCGACGGGACCGCCACCCAAGAGACCCAGTACTTC. Full variable domain (remainder filled in from reference TRBV5-1 and TRBJ2-5): KAGVTQTPRYLIKTRGQQVTLSCSPISGHRSVSWYQQTPGQGLQFLFEYFSETQRNKGNFPGRFSGRQFSNSRSEMNVSTLELGDSALYLCASSDGTATQETQYFGPGTRLLVL.

The chain uses TRBV7-6 and TRBJ1-3, with a tentative D call TRBD1 (5 bases). The germline gives CDR1 SGHVS, CDR2 FNYEAQ. V shed 3 bases and J shed 0 bases, with 9 bases lying between them. The CDR3 loop spans 15 amino acids. CDR3 sequence (DNA): TGTGCCAGCAGCTTGGGGACTCTCTCTGGAAACACCATATATTTT. It encodes CASSLGTLSGNTIYF. The full variable domain, with the rest looked up from reference TRBV7-6 and TRBJ1-3, is GAGVSQSPRYKVTKRGQDVALRCDPISGHVSLYWYRQALGQGPEFLTYFNYEAQQDKSGLPNDRFSAERPEGSISTLTIQRTEQRDSAMYRCASSLGTLSGNTIYFGEGSWLTVV.

This clone appeared once. The genes are TRBV7-2 and TRBJ2-3, with D maybe TRBD2 (5 bases). Germline-derived CDR1 and CDR2 are SGHTA and FQGNSA. V was cut by 4 bases and J by 8 bases, with 16 bases left in between. The CDR3 extends over 14 amino acids. The CDR3 here is CASSSLLGRATQYF. The CDR3 bases are TGTGCCAGCAGCTCCCTACTTGGGCGGGCTACGCAGTATTTT.

This rearrangement joins TRBV7-2 to TRBJ2-2; D call uncertain. The CDR3 is made up of 14 amino acids. With 1 base removed from V and 7 bases from J, the gap between germline ends came to 10 bases. Germline V gene lookup returns CDR1 SGHTA and CDR2 FQGNSA. CDR3 coding DNA: TGTGCCAGCAGCTTAGATGTCTGGGACGGGGAGCTGTTTTTT. Translated, it gives CASSLDVWDGELFF.

This clone has only a few counts. The V gene is TRBV4-2, the J gene TRBJ1-5; weak D call: TRBD1 (5 bases). The V gene's germline CDR1 is LGHNA and CDR2 YNFKEQ. This CDR3 comprises 15 residues. Deletions cut 1 base from V and 3 bases from J, with 10 bases between. The chain's CDR3 is CASSQVGPNNQPQHF. CDR3 DNA sequence: TGTGCCAGCAGCCAAGTGGGGCCCAACAATCAGCCCCAGCATTTT.

The gene calls are TRBV5-5 and TRBJ2-2; a possible D gene is TRBD2 (6 bases). V was pared by 4 bases and J by 2 bases, with 15 bases between. The CDR3 contains 16 residues. The V gene's germline CDR1 is SGHKS and CDR2 YYEKEE (reference sequence). CDR3: CASSPGTFANTGELFF. CDR3 bases: TGTGCCAGCAGCCCTGGGACTTTCGCAAACACCGGGGAGCTGTTTTTT.

The chain carries TRBV10-2 and TRBJ2-1, with D possibly TRBD2 on 5 matching bases. This CDR3 has 14 residues. V lost 6 bases and J lost 0, with 9 bases in between. The germline V gene has CDR1 WSHSY and CDR2 SAAADI. CDR3 sequence reads: CASRDWSSYNEQFF. In DNA, the CDR3 is TGCGCCAGCAGGGACTGGAGCTCCTACAATGAGCAGTTCTTC.

This rearrangement joins TRBV6-5 to TRBJ1-4; D is undetermined. The CDR3 totals 16 residues. V lost 0 bases and J 5 bases, leaving 13 bases between the germline ends. Germline CDR1 is MNHEY and CDR2 is SVGAGI. The CDR3 DNA is TGTGCCAGCAGTTACTCGAGTTGGCGGATCAATGAAAAACTGTTTTTT. This codes for CASSYSSWRINEKLFF.